This T cell receptor beta chain was sequenced in a study of cytomegalovirus exposure and HLA in healthy donors. About the research overall: Early released data had about 85 million unique TCRs, all coming from HLA-typed donors. Clustering assigned about four fifths of the approximately 390 genotyped donors to the Caucasian-associated ancestry cluster.

Findings of the study overall: A later analysis linked a missense DCLRE1C variant to TCR beta V- and J-gene trimming.

A multiplex PCR was run with 60 Vbeta primers and 13 Jbeta primers. TCRdb's copy holds only in-frame clones and misses some; the assay was immunoSEQ multiplex PCR. The table records fewer than 200,000 clones, 75% to 80% of them present only once. Concerning this clone itself: What it binds is unknown.

Germline V gene lookup returns CDR1 LNHDA and CDR2 SQIVND (reference sequence). The V segment lost 5 bases and the J segment 9 bases; nucleotides outside the gene matches: 10. The CDR3 consists of 15 residues. The sample consisted of PBMCs. The chain carries TRBV19 and TRBJ2-2, with 9 positions matching TRBD1. The source is a woman in her forties in good health and CMV-seropositive. In DNA form, the CDR3 reads TGTGCCAGTAGTCCCGGGACAGGGAGTATACGGGAGCTGTTTTTT. It yields the protein CASSPGTGSIRELFF.